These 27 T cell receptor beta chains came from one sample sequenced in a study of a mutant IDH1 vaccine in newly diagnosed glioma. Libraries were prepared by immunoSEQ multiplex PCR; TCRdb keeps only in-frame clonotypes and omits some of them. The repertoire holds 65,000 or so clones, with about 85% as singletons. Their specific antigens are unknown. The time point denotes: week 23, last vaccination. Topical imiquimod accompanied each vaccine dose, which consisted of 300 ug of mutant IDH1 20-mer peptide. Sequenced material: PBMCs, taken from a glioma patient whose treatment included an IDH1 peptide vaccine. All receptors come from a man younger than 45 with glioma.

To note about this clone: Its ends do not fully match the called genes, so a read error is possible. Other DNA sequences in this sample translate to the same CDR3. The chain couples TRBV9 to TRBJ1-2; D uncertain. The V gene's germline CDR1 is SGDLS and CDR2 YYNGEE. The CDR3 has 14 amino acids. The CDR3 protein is CASSVAMENYGYTF. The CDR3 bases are TGTGCCAGCAGTGTAGCAATGGAAAACTATGGCTACACCTTC.

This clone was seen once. Written as DNA, the CDR3 is TGTGCCAGCAGTTCGACACGTACGCAGTATTTT. This gives the protein CASSSTRTQYF. The chain links TRBV28 to TRBJ2-3, with D hard to call. From germline, CDR1 is MDHEN and CDR2 SYDVKM. V was cut by 4 bases and J by 8 bases, with 7 bases left in between. This CDR3 comprises 11 residues.

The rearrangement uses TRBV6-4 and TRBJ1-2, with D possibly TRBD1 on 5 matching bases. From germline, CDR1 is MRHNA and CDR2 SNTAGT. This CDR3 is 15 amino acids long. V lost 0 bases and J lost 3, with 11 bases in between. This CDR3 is CASSDSRGSHYGYTF. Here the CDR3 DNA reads TGTGCCAGCAGTGACTCGAGGGGCAGCCACTATGGCTACACCTTC.

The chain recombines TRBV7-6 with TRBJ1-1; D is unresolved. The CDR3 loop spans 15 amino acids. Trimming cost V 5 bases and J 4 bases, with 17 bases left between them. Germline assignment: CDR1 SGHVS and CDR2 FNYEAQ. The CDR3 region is CASSQEVLAGTEAFF. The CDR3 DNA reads TGTGCCAGCAGCCAAGAGGTTCTCGCGGGCACTGAAGCTTTCTTT. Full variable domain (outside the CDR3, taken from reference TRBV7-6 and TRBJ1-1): GAGVSQSPRYKVTKRGQDVALRCDPISGHVSLYWYRQALGQGPEFLTYFNYEAQQDKSGLPNDRFSAERPEGSISTLTIQRTEQRDSAMYRCASSQEVLAGTEAFFGQGTRLTVV.

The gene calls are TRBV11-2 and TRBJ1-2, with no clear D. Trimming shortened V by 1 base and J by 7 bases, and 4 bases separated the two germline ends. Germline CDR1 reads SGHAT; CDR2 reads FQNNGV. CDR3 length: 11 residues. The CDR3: CASSLGPGYTF. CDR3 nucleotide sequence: TGTGCCAGCAGCTTAGGTCCTGGCTACACCTTC.

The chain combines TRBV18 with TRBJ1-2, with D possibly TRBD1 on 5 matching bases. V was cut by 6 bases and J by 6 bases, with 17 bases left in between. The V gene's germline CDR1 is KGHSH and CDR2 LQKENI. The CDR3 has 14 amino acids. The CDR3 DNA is TGTGCCAGCTCTCTAAGATCTGACAGTCATGGCTACACCTTC. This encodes CASSLRSDSHGYTF. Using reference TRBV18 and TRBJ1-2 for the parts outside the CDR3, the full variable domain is NAGVMQNPRHLVRRRGQEARLRCSPMKGHSHVYWYRQLPEEGLKFMVYLQKENIIDESGMPKERFSAEFPKEGPSILRIQQVVRGDSAAYFCASSLRSDSHGYTFGSGTRLTVV.

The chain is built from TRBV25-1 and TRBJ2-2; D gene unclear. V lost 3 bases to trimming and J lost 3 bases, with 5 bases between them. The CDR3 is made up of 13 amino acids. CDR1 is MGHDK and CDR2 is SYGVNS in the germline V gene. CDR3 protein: CASSDFDTGELFF. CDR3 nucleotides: TGTGCCAGCAGTGACTTTGACACCGGGGAGCTGTTTTTT.

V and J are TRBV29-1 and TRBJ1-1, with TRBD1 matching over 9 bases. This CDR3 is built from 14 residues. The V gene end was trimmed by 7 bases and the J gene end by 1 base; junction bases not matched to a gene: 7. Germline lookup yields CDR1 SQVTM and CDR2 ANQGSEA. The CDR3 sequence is CSAEDRGRNTEAFF. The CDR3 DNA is TGCAGCGCCGAGGACAGGGGCCGGAACACTGAAGCTTTCTTT. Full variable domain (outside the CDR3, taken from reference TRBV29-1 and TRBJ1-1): SAVISQKPSRDICQRGTSLTIQCQVDSQVTMMFWYRQQPGQSLTLIATANQGSEATYESGFVIDKFPISRPNLTFSTLTVSNMSPEDSSIYLCSAEDRGRNTEAFFGQGTRLTVV.

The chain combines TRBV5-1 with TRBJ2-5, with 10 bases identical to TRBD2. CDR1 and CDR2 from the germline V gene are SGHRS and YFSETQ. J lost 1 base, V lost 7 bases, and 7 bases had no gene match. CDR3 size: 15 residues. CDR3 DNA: TGCGCCAGCGCCCCTAGCGGGGGCATCCAAGAGACCCAGTACTTC. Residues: CASAPSGGIQETQYF.

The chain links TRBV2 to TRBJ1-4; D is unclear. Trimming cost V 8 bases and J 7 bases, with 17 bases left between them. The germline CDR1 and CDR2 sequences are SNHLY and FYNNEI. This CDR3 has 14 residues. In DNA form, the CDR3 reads TGTGCCAGCCTAATAGACACCAAGGGTGAAAAACTGTTTTTT. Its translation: CASLIDTKGEKLFF.

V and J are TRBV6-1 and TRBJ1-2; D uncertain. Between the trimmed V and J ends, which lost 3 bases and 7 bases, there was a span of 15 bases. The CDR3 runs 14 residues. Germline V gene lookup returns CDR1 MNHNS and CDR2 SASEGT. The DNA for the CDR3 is TGTGCCAGCAGTGAGTTTGAACAGTTGCTTGGCTACACCTTC. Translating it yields CASSEFEQLLGYTF.

This chain's CDR3 is CASSLRSDRGASGANVLTF. The CDR3 DNA reads as TGTGCCAGCAGTTTAAGGTCGGACAGGGGGGCCTCTGGGGCCAACGTCCTGACTTTC. The chain carries TRBV27 and TRBJ2-6; TRBD1 matches 10 bases. V shed 2 bases and J 0 bases; nucleotides not matched to a gene: 7. CDR1 and CDR2 (germline): MNHEY, SMNVEV (reference sequence). The CDR3 totals 19 residues.

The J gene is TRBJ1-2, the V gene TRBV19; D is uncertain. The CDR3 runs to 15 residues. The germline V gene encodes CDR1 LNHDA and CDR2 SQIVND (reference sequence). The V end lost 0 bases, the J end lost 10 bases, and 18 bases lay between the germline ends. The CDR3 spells CASSIEGYGNMDYTF. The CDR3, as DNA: TGTGCCAGTAGTATAGAAGGTTATGGGAATATGGACTACACCTTC.

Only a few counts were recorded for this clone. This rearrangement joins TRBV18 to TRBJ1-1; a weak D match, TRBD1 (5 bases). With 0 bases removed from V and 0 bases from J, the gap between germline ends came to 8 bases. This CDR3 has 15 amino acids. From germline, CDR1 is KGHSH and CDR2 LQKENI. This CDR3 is CASSPPTVMNTEAFF. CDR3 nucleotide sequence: TGTGCCAGCTCACCACCGACAGTGATGAACACTGAAGCTTTCTTT. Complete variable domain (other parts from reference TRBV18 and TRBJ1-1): NAGVMQNPRHLVRRRGQEARLRCSPMKGHSHVYWYRQLPEEGLKFMVYLQKENIIDESGMPKERFSAEFPKEGPSILRIQQVVRGDSAAYFCASSPPTVMNTEAFFGQGTRLTVV.

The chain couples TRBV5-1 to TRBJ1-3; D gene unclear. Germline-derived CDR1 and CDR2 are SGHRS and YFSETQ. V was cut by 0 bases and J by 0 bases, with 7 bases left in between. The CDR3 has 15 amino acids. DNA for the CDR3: TGCGCCAGCAGCTTGGTGGGAAGCTCTGGAAACACCATATATTTT. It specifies CASSLVGSSGNTIYF.

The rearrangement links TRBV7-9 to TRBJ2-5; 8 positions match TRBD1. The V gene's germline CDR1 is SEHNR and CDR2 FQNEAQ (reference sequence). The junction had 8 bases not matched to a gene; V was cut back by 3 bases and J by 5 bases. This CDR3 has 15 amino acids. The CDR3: CASSLARGHGETQYF. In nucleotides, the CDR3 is TGTGCCAGCAGCTTGGCCAGGGGGCATGGGGAGACCCAGTACTTC. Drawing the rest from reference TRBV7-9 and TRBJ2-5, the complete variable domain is DTGVSQNPRHKITKRGQNVTFRCDPISEHNRLYWYRQTLGQGPEFLTYFQNEAQLEKSRLLSDRFSAERPKGSFSTLEIQRTEQGDSAMYLCASSLARGHGETQYFGPGTRLLVL.

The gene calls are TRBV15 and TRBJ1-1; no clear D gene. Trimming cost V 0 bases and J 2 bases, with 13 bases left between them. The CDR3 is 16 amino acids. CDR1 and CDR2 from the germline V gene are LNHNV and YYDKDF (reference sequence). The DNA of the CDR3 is TGTGCCACCAGCAGAGATTTGCGACGGACCAACACTGAAGCTTTCTTT. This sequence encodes CATSRDLRRTNTEAFF.

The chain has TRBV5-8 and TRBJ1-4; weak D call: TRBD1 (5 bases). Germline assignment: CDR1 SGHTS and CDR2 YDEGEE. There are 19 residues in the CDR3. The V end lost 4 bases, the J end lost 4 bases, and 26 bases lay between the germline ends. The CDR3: CASSQTGRLMGDLNEKLFF. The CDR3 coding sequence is TGTGCCAGCAGCCAAACAGGCCGCCTAATGGGGGACCTTAATGAAAAACTGTTTTTT.

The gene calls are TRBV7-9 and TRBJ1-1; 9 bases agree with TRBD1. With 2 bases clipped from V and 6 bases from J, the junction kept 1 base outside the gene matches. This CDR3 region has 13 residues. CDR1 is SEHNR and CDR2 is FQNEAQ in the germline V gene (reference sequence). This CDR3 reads CASSLRQGAEAFF. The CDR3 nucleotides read TGTGCCAGCAGCTTACGACAGGGGGCTGAAGCTTTCTTT.

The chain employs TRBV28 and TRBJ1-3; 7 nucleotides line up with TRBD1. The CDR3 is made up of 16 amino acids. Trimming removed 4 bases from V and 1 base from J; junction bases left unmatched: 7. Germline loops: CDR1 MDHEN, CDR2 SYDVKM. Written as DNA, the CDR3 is TGTGCCAGCAGTTATGGCAGGGGGATATCTGGAAACACCATATATTTT. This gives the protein CASSYGRGISGNTIYF.

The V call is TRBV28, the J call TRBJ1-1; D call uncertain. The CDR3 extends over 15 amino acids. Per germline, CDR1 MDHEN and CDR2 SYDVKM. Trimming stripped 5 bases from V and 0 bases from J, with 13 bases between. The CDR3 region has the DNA TGTGCCAGCAGTCTCTCTCCGGGGTTGAACACTGAAGCTTTCTTT. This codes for CASSLSPGLNTEAFF.

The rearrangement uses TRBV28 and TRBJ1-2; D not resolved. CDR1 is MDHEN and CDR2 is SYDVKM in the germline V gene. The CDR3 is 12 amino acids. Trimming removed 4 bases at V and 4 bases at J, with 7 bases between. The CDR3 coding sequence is TGTGCCAGCAGTTGGGGTTCCTATGGCTACACCTTC. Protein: CASSWGSYGYTF.

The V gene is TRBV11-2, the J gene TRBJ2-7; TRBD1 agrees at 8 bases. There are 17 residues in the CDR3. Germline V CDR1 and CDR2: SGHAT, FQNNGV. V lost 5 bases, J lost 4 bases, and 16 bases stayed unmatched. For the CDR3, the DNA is TGTGCCAGCAGCCAGATATTGGGACAGGAGCACGCATACGAGCAGTACTTC. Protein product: CASSQILGQEHAYEQYF.

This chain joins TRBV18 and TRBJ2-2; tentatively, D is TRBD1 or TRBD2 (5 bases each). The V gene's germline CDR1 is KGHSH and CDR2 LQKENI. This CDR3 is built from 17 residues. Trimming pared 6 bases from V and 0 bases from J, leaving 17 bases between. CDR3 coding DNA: TGTGCCAGCTCCCAGTACGGGGCCGGCGCGAACACCGGGGAGCTGTTTTTT. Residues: CASSQYGAGANTGELFF.

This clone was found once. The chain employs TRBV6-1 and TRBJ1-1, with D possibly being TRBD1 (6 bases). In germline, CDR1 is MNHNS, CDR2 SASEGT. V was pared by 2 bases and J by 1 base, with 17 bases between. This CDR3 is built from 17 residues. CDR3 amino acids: CASSEWGWWGANTEAFF. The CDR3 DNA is TGTGCCAGCAGTGAATGGGGATGGTGGGGGGCGAACACTGAAGCTTTCTTT.

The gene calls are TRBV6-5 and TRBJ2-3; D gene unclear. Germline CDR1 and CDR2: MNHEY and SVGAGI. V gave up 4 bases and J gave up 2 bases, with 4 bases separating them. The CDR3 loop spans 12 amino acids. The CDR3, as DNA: TGTGCCAGCAGTTCCACCACAGATACGCAGTATTTT. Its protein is CASSSTTDTQYF.

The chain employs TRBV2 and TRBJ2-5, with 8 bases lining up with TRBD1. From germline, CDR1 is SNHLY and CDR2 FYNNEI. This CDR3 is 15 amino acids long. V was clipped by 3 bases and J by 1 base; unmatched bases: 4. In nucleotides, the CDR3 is TGTGCCAGCAGTGATCTGGGACAGGTCCAAGAGACCCAGTACTTC. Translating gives CASSDLGQVQETQYF.